The next 18 T cell receptor beta chains were all read from a single sample in a study of blood T cell repertoires in COVID-19. Data came from immunoSEQ multiplex PCR; TCRdb stores just in-frame clones and leaves some out. Seen here are hundreds of thousands of clones, around four fifths observed once, and the top ten hold 4.8%. The sample taken for sequencing was PBMCs or T cells enriched from blood (not recorded which). The receptors stem from a woman in her forties or fifties who had been exposed to COVID-19.

The chain joins TRBV3-1 (or the pseudogene TRBV3-2) to TRBJ1-3; perhaps TRBD1 as D (5 bases). V lost 4 bases to trimming and J lost 1 base, with 11 bases between them. Germline lookup yields CDR1 LGHDT and CDR2 YNNKEL (reference sequence). This CDR3 spans 15 amino acids. The CDR3 sequence is CASSRYGTSGNTIYF. The CDR3 coding sequence is TGTGCCAGCAGCCGTTATGGGACTTCTGGAAACACCATATATTTT.

The chain carries TRBV19 and TRBJ2-1; D is undetermined. The CDR3 contains 14 residues. Per the germline V gene, CDR1 is LNHDA and CDR2 is SQIVND (reference sequence). Trimming cost V 1 base and J 8 bases, with 12 bases left between them. The CDR3 reads CASSIAPTVDEQFF. The CDR3 region has the DNA TGTGCCAGTAGTATAGCCCCCACGGTCGATGAGCAGTTCTTC. The whole variable domain, remainder taken from reference TRBV19 and TRBJ2-1, is DGGITQSPKYLFRKEGQNVTLSCEQNLNHDAMYWYRQDPGQGLRLIYYSQIVNDFQKGDIAEGYSVSREKKESFPLTVTSAQKNPTAFYLCASSIAPTVDEQFFGPGTRLTVL.

The V gene is TRBV10-3, the J gene TRBJ2-2; D remains ambiguous. V dropped 3 bases and J dropped 0 bases, with 8 bases sitting between them. The CDR3 runs 15 residues. Germline V CDR1 and CDR2: ENHRY, SYGVKD. The CDR3 loop is CAISELAANTGELFF. DNA of the CDR3: TGTGCCATCAGTGAACTGGCGGCGAACACCGGGGAGCTGTTTTTT.

Here the CDR3 reads CASSLAGQGDPEAFF. The CDR3 DNA follows: TGTGCCAGCAGCTTGGCGGGACAGGGCGATCCCGAAGCTTTCTTT. The chain combines TRBV5-6 with TRBJ1-1; 9 nucleotides align to TRBD1. Losses at the gene ends were 0 bases for V and 8 bases for J; bases not matched to a gene: 8. The CDR3 is 15 residues long. CDR1 is SGHDT and CDR2 is YYEEEE in the germline V gene.

This clone was found a few times. The V gene is TRBV5-1, the J gene TRBJ2-5; 9 bases agree with TRBD2. V lost 0 bases and J lost 5; bases outside the gene matches: 5. This CDR3 comprises 15 residues. The germline V gene encodes CDR1 SGHRS and CDR2 YFSETQ. The DNA for the CDR3 is TGCGCCAGCAGCTTGGTGCCTAGCGGGGCGGAGACCCAGTACTTC. This sequence encodes CASSLVPSGAETQYF.

The V and J genes are TRBV19 and TRBJ1-1; 9 bases align to TRBD1. The V gene's germline CDR1 is LNHDA and CDR2 SQIVND (reference sequence). Trimming cost V 2 bases and J 4 bases; bases outside gene matches: 11. This CDR3 has 17 residues. CDR3 sequence: CASSIFNRGPGGTEAFF. CDR3 bases: TGTGCCAGTAGTATATTCAACAGGGGGCCCGGCGGCACTGAAGCTTTCTTT.

The CDR3 here is CATSASPAGKLNTEAFF. The CDR3 DNA reads as TGTGCCACCAGTGCATCACCCGCCGGGAAGCTGAACACTGAAGCTTTCTTT. The chain links TRBV24-1 to TRBJ1-1; D gene ambiguous. CDR1 KGHDR and CDR2 SFDVKD come from the germline V gene. V was cut by 5 bases and J by 0 bases, with 18 bases left in between. This CDR3 is 17 amino acids long.

CDR3 region: CATTGLTEAFF. The CDR3 coding sequence is TGTGCCACAACAGGGCTCACTGAAGCTTTCTTT. This chain links TRBV5-4 with TRBJ1-1; D possibly corresponds to TRBD1 (6 bases). The V and J ends lost 9 bases and 4 bases respectively, with 10 bases between them. CDR3 length: 11 amino acids. Germline CDR1 and CDR2: SGHNT and YYREEE (reference sequence).

The gene calls are TRBV5-1 and TRBJ2-3, with D tentatively TRBD1 (5 bases). The CDR3 has 16 amino acids. V lost 1 base and J 2 bases, leaving 14 bases between the germline ends. Per germline, CDR1 SGHRS and CDR2 YFSETQ. The CDR3 DNA reads as TGCGCCAGCAGCTTGAATCGCGACAGCCACACAGATACGCAGTATTTT. Protein sequence: CASSLNRDSHTDTQYF. The full variable domain, in which reference TRBV5-1 and TRBJ2-3 provide the parts outside the CDR3, is KAGVTQTPRYLIKTRGQQVTLSCSPISGHRSVSWYQQTPGQGLQFLFEYFSETQRNKGNFPGRFSGRQFSNSRSEMNVSTLELGDSALYLCASSLNRDSHTDTQYFGPGTRLTVL.

The rearrangement links TRBV24-1 to TRBJ2-7; D is unresolved. The V gene lost 2 bases and the J gene lost 7 bases, with 17 bases spanning the gap. Germline-derived CDR1 and CDR2 are KGHDR and SFDVKD. The CDR3 covers 15 residues. CDR3 in amino acids: CATSDCVRILKEQYF. CDR3 DNA sequence: TGTGCCACCAGTGATTGCGTGAGAATCTTGAAGGAGCAGTACTTC.

This clone was seen a few times. The rearrangement uses TRBV2 and TRBJ1-6; D might be TRBD1 (5 bases). CDR3 length: 14 amino acids. Deletions cut 8 bases from V and 9 bases from J, with 17 bases between. Germline V gives CDR1 SNHLY, CDR2 FYNNEI. This chain's CDR3 is CASRGGYGSSPLHF. DNA of the CDR3: TGTGCCAGCCGTGGGGGTTATGGGAGTTCACCCCTCCACTTT.

The chain couples TRBV28 to TRBJ1-2, with TRBD1 as a possible D gene (6 bases). CDR3 length: 12 amino acids. CDR1 is MDHEN, CDR2 SYDVKM, per germline. Trimming took off 5 bases at V and 5 bases at J, with 9 bases between the two ends. CDR3: CASSRGGYGYTF. The CDR3 coding sequence is TGTGCCAGCAGTAGGGGGGGGTATGGCTACACCTTC.

The rearrangement links TRBV29-1 to TRBJ1-2; D is ambiguous. V lost 4 bases and J lost 3, with 6 bases in between. The germline CDR1 and CDR2 sequences are SQVTM and ANQGSEA. The CDR3 sequence is 11 residues long. The CDR3 DNA sequence: TGCAGCGTTGCCTACGACTATGGCTACACCTTC. Protein sequence: CSVAYDYGYTF.

This clone has just one count. This chain connects TRBV24-1 to TRBJ2-5, with D maybe TRBD1 (5 bases). CDR1 and CDR2 from the germline V gene are KGHDR and SFDVKD. This CDR3 comprises 14 residues. The V and J ends lost 4 bases and 4 bases respectively, with 12 bases between them. CDR3 nucleotides: TGTGCCACCAGTGAAAGGGGCTGGGGAGAGACCCAGTACTTC. Protein product: CATSERGWGETQYF.

This rearrangement joins TRBV6-5 to TRBJ1-3, with no clear D. The CDR3 spans 14 residues. The germline V and J ends were trimmed by 7 bases and 0 bases, with 10 bases remaining between them. Germline CDR1 reads MNHEY; CDR2 reads SVGAGI. This CDR3 reads CASKAEPSGNTIYF. The CDR3 bases are TGTGCCAGCAAAGCGGAGCCCTCTGGAAACACCATATATTTT.

The chain combines TRBV6-5 with TRBJ2-3, with D perhaps TRBD2 (7 bases). This CDR3 comprises 13 residues. With 4 bases removed from V and 7 bases from J, the gap between germline ends came to 12 bases. From germline, CDR1 is MNHEY and CDR2 SVGAGI. CDR3 nucleotide sequence: TGTGCCAGCAGTTCCGGGGGGCCCAATACGCAGTATTTT. As protein: CASSSGGPNTQYF.

The J gene is TRBJ1-1, the V gene TRBV7-6; no definite D call. The CDR3 has 14 amino acids. The germline CDR1 and CDR2 sequences are SGHVS and FNYEAQ. V gave up 1 base and J gave up 1 base, with 7 bases separating them. The CDR3 protein is CASSLGEGNTEAFF. CDR3 sequence (DNA): TGTGCCAGCAGCTTAGGAGAGGGGAACACTGAAGCTTTCTTT.

Only one count was recorded for this clone. The chain couples TRBV6-2 or TRBV6-3 to TRBJ1-1; 7 bases agree with TRBD1. The junction had 11 bases not matched to a gene; V was cut back by 4 bases and J by 6 bases. The CDR3 contains 15 residues. The germline CDR1 and CDR2 sequences are MNHEY and SVGEGT. CDR3 residues: CASSWGQTGLAEAFF. CDR3 bases: TGTGCCAGCAGTTGGGGACAGACTGGGTTGGCTGAAGCTTTCTTT.